This entry describes one T cell receptor (beta chain). A single count supports this clone. The antigen this receptor binds is unknown. Base-call qualities are not available, and no considerably larger clone is one nucleotide away. This record comes from a study of cytomegalovirus exposure and HLA in healthy donors (dated by TCRdb to 2017 to 2019). In terms of the full investigation: In an earlier analysis of 550 to 750 of the donors, approximately 260 Gb of sequence data and some 100 million unique TCR beta sequences from 180 million or so T cells were reported. Across approximately 400 genotyped donors of the cohort, an average of about 200,000 unique TCR beta nucleotide sequences per donor were sequenced, and approximately 19% of those sequences were non-productive. Of the 300 to 450 genotyped donors, about 84% fell in the genetic ancestry cluster associated with self-reported Caucasian donors. Both class I and class II loci were covered by HLA typing, at four-digit resolution. A later genetic analysis took genome-wide SNP genotypes for about 65% of the 666 donors and used that subset as a discovery cohort. The T cell repertoires of roughly 660 subjects were profiled by immunosequencing and related to cytomegalovirus serostatus. In addition to the first cohort of 650 to 750 subjects, a separate validation cohort of under 150 different subjects was used. Alongside the repertoire data, information on donor age, sex, ethnicity and CMV serostatus was compiled. Typing coverage varied by locus: roughly 620-640 donors for A, B, C, DRB1 and DQB1; more than 500 for DQA1; approximately 610 for DPA1; roughly 450 for DPB1. High-throughput TCR immunosequencing, statistical association of individual TCRs with disease status, and machine learning were combined to predict cytomegalovirus infection status. To decide whether each TCR beta V gene segment behaved as functional or pseudogenic, an earlier analysis of approximately 620 of the donors relied on high-throughput TCR beta sequencing. A later analysis re-examined previously published TCR beta repertoires from around 670 donors and added high-resolution HLA genotyping to investigate patterns of TCR occurrence. An early release covering roughly 600 HLA-typed donors comprised 250 to 350 gigabases of sequencing data and around 80 million unique TCR sequences. Rather than using new phenotypic data, the later analysis identified candidate immune exposures from TCR beta sequences and from how often those sequences occurred across donors. All discovery cohort repertoires had been generated on a single sequencing platform. Several DR-DQ haplotypes were treated as single units for association and clustering because of strong linkage in the cohort. The study aimed to test whether cataloging public T cell receptors could reveal signatures of past pathogen exposure. Study-wide conclusions, independent of this receptor: Broadly in line with IMGT annotations, most TCR beta V segments showed up in productive rearrangements about 90% or about 30% of the time in an earlier analysis of 587 of the donors. Cytomegalovirus status was reported to be diagnosed by the classifier with high specificity and sensitivity in both the original and validation cohorts. Linkage disequilibrium might explain the correlated functional status among segregating V segments, but an unknown experimental factor could not be ruled out. Sequencing depth was assumed to be roughly uniform across donors in the presence/absence analyses, though that assumption may not hold. Only TCR beta chains were sequenced in this cohort, and the absence of alpha or paired-chain data limited detectable features. A further reported finding was that TCR beta sequences accurately predicted the HLA-A and HLA-B alleles for most subjects in the first cohort. A later analysis associated about 18,000 TCR beta sequences with specific HLA alleles at a false discovery rate of 0.05. Several of the top co-occurrence clusters appeared to be linked to parvovirus B19, influenza, CMV and Epstein-Barr virus, according to a later analysis. The sequencing pipeline was judged likely to have produced a cluster of highly shared sequence variants as a technical artifact. In a later genetic analysis, fewer N-insertions in productive TCRs were reported among donors in an Asian-associated ancestry cluster than the approximately 630-donor mean. The authors suggested that the approach could potentially be extended to other disease states and immunological phenotypes. Around 16 rarely observed V segments, including chromosome 9 orphons, were excluded from the earlier analysis of a few hundred of the donors because counts were too low. In vitro tests confirmed that a few of the cytomegalovirus-associated TCR beta chains recognize cytomegalovirus antigens. For the cohort, immune exposure information was limited to CMV serostatus. In a later genetic analysis, a missense DCLRE1C variant was associated with V-gene and J-gene trimming of TCR beta chains, and the association was replicated in an independent cohort. According to a later analysis, TCR association rates differed among HLA loci, with DRB1 alleles showing the most associated TCRs and HLA-C alleles showing the fewest. Most TCR sequences were observed very rarely across donors, whereas some public TCRs were present in many individuals. Because some donors lacked HLA typing at each locus, the association tests relied only on the typed subset. Some IMGT-functional V segments, including TRBV6-2 and TRBV6-3, could not be distinguished by the 87-base-pair reads and were therefore excluded. According to a later analysis, most CMV-associated TCR beta chains appeared to be HLA-restricted, and the HLA associations seemed to be driven largely by CMV exposure. A total of 150 or so TCR beta chains were listed by the study as associated with cytomegalovirus. When HLA alleles, especially DR and DQ, strongly co-occurred, TCR associations were difficult to assign to individual alleles. In a later analysis, HLA-associated TCR beta chains showed more clonal expansion and lower generation probabilities than non-associated chains that were equally common.

The CDR3 starts with the cysteine, ends with the phenylalanine, and has 13 residues. Of the read, only the CDR3 DNA is kept; its 39 bases are in frame from base 1. After removal of 4 bases from V and 7 bases from J, the junction retains 1 base not matched to a gene. CDR1 and CDR2 are read off the germline V gene as SNHLY and FYNNEI. Library preparation used the immunoSEQ multiplex PCR assay. The multiplex PCR relied on a mix of 60 forward primers for TCR Vbeta segments and 13 reverse primers for TCR Jbeta segments. The CDR3 region of rearranged TCR beta genes was amplified from genomic DNA by a multiplex PCR assay. Amplified TCR beta libraries were sequenced as 87-base-pair reads on the Illumina HiSeq System. The authors' pipeline ran thus. In a later analysis, tens of millions of unique TCR beta chains were counted across the roughly 610 repertoires, and around 10 million of these chains were shared by at least two donors. To remove PCR and sequencing errors, raw reads were error-corrected and collapsed into unique sequences using a nearest-neighbor algorithm that merged closely related sequences. Alignment of CDR3 sequences to IMGT reference sequences was used to assign V, D and J gene segments. For a sequence to be retained, at least a six-nucleotide match to both a V gene segment and a J gene segment was required. Rearrangements were classified as productive when the CDR3 lacked stop codons and remained in frame with V and J, and all other rearrangements were classified as non-productive. Following IMGT convention, CDR3 was defined as the stretch from the second conserved V-encoded cysteine up to the conserved J-encoded phenylalanine. In an earlier analysis of 500 to 650 of the donors, sequences lacking an unambiguous match to a single V gene segment were excluded. In an earlier analysis of 587 of the donors, a V segment was called functional when productive rearrangements were above 56.7%, and segregating when the standard deviation between donors exceeded 5%. A statistical classification framework was built to diagnose cytomegalovirus status from the catalog of TCR beta chain sequences. V and J gene assignment, in a later analysis, came from comparing TCR nucleotide sequences with IMGT/GENE-DB human TR gene sequences. A later analysis assigned CDR3 sequences and most-parsimonious VDJ recombination scenarios with the TCRdist pipeline. In a later analysis, every TCR beta chain was defined by the combination of its CDR3 amino acid sequence and its V-gene family, and reads without a unique V-gene family were dropped. To address suspected cross-contamination and a sequencing artifact, a later analysis removed approximately 600 highly shared, low-generation-probability nucleotide sequences. In a later analysis, a clonal expansion index for each public chain was calculated from normalized within-repertoire ranks of inferred template counts. In a later analysis, generation probabilities were computed with a VDJ recombination model fitted to out-of-frame rearrangements, and the resulting probabilities were checked against IGoR. In a later analysis, hypergeometric tests were used to score TCR-TCR, TCR-HLA and TCR-CMV co-occurrence, with a repertoire-size bias correction applied to TCR pairs. False discovery rates were estimated in a later analysis by permuting HLA or CMV assignments 20 times. In a later analysis, co-occurring TCRs were grouped with DBSCAN, and TCRdist sequence similarity was added when clustering was performed within HLA-allele-positive subsets. Co-occurrence clustering excluded repertoires with fewer than 30,000 or more than 120,000 public chains, plus five with anomalous nucleotide sharing. TCRdb carries this immuneACCESS record with in-frame sequences only. Its versions omit some clonotypes, under half of them owing to an unresolved V gene in the studies checked, with the rest unexplained. Clonal size and the V and J genes are those of that table, whereas D and trimming came from the DNA. The sample table lists 100,000 to 150,000 clones, more than 80% of them with a count of one. The ten largest clones take up 1% of the sample.

The cohort consisted of 600 to 750 healthy bone marrow donors. At the time of sampling, every cohort member was nominally healthy, though immune exposures that went unrecorded were likely present. The donor was CMV seronegative and belonged to the group of 352 seronegative cohort members. A peripheral blood sample was collected from each donor, and TCR beta sequencing was performed on peripheral blood mononuclear cells. The Qiagen DNeasy Blood Extraction Kit was used to extract genomic DNA from the blood cell samples. The chain is encoded by TRBV2 joined to TRBJ1-6; 7 of the junction bases match TRBD1. The sequencing input was PBMCs. The receptor's source is a man in his forties in good health and CMV-seronegative. The nucleotide sequence is TGTGCCAGCAGTGGACAGGGAAATTCACCCCTCCACTTT. Translated, it gives CASSGQGNSPLHF.